Each of the 19 T cell receptor beta chains below was sequenced from the same sample in a study of T cell changes during pregnancy in multiple sclerosis. Method: immunoSEQ multiplex PCR; TCRdb's copy keeps in-frame clones and lacks some. The repertoire consists of more than 95,000 clones, with roughly 92% occurring once and the leading ten covering almost 1%. The sample in question was peripheral blood, obtained after pregnancy. These receptors originate from a female donor with multiple sclerosis, enrolled in a pregnancy study.

This clone was detected a few times. This chain uses TRBV28 with TRBJ2-1; maybe TRBD1 (6 bases). The CDR3 length is 13 residues. Trimming pared 6 bases from V and 8 bases from J, leaving 14 bases between. The germline V gene encodes CDR1 MDHEN and CDR2 SYDVKM. The CDR3: CASSQTGVYEQFF. In DNA form, the CDR3 reads TGTGCCAGCAGCCAGACAGGTGTCTATGAGCAGTTCTTC.

V gene TRBV10-1 combines with J gene TRBJ2-3; TRBD2 might be the D (6 bases). This CDR3 is 11 amino acids long. Germline V gene data show CDR1 as WNHNN and CDR2 as SYGVQD (reference sequence). The V end lost 8 bases, the J end lost 5 bases, and 8 bases lay between the germline ends. CDR3 amino acids: CASGAGDTQYF. In nucleotides, the CDR3 is TGCGCCAGCGGAGCGGGAGATACGCAGTATTTT.

The V and J genes are TRBV5-6 and TRBJ2-4; 7 positions match TRBD1. After removal of 4 bases from V and 8 bases from J, the junction contained 12 bases not matched to a gene. This CDR3 is built from 15 residues. Germline values: CDR1 SGHDT, CDR2 YYEEEE. CDR3 bases: TGTGCCAGCAGCGGGGGTACCGACAGGGTGGACATTCAGTACTTC. This encodes CASSGGTDRVDIQYF.

V gene TRBV7-9 combines with J gene TRBJ1-1; the D is unclear. V dropped 7 bases and J dropped 4 bases, with 16 bases sitting between them. This CDR3 is built from 14 residues. Germline lookup yields CDR1 SEHNR and CDR2 FQNEAQ (reference sequence). The CDR3 nucleotides are TGTGCCAGCAACCATCGTGCGGAGGGCACTGAAGCTTTCTTT. Amino acids: CASNHRAEGTEAFF.

This chain links TRBV7-2 with TRBJ2-7; tentative D call: TRBD2 (6 bases). CDR1 SGHTA and CDR2 FQGNSA come from the germline V gene. The CDR3 has 16 residues. Trimming left V 3 bases short and J 5 bases short, with 20 bases between. The DNA for the CDR3 is TGTGCCAGCAGCTTTGGGGGGTCAAGGGTAGTACACGAGCAGTACTTC. Translated: CASSFGGSRVVHEQYF. Using reference TRBV7-2 and TRBJ2-7 for the parts outside the CDR3, the full variable domain is GAGVSQSPSNKVTEKGKDVELRCDPISGHTALYWYRQSLGQGLEFLIYFQGNSAPDKSGLPSDRFSAERTGGSVSTLTIQRTQQEDSAVYLCASSFGGSRVVHEQYFGPGTRLTVT.

This chain uses TRBV5-4 with TRBJ2-5; D perhaps matches TRBD1 (5 bases). Per germline, CDR1 SGHNT and CDR2 YYREEE (reference sequence). Trimming cost V 0 bases and J 2 bases, with 11 bases left between them. The CDR3 consists of 15 residues. Here the CDR3 DNA reads TGTGCCAGCAGCTTGGGGGGCTCTGTACAAGAGACCCAGTACTTC. It codes for CASSLGGSVQETQYF. The variable domain in full, with the rest retrieved from reference TRBV5-4 and TRBJ2-5, is ETGVTQSPTHLIKTRGQQVTLRCSSQSGHNTVSWYQQALGQGPQFIFQYYREEENGRGNFPPRFSGLQFPNYSSELNVNALELDDSALYLCASSLGGSVQETQYFGPGTRLLVL.

V usage is TRBV7-7 and J usage is TRBJ2-7, with a possible D match to TRBD2 (5 bases). The CDR3 totals 14 residues. The germline V gene has CDR1 SSHAT and CDR2 FNYEAQ (reference sequence). Trimming stripped 1 base from V and 5 bases from J, with 12 bases between. In nucleotides, the CDR3 is TGTGCCAGCAGCTTAGTCCCGGGAAGCCACGAGCAGTACTTC. This codes for CASSLVPGSHEQYF.

The rearrangement uses TRBV7-8 and TRBJ1-1, with 8 bases that match TRBD1. The V gene end was trimmed by 5 bases and the J gene end by 3 bases; junction bases not matched to a gene: 5. Looked up from germline, CDR1 is SGHVS and CDR2 is FQNEAQ. This CDR3 comprises 14 residues. CDR3 amino acids: CASSADREYTEAFF. CDR3 bases: TGTGCCAGCAGCGCGGACAGGGAGTACACTGAAGCTTTCTTT.

V gene TRBV14 combines with J gene TRBJ2-5; a possible D gene is TRBD2 (6 bases). CDR1 SGHDN and CDR2 FVKESK come from the germline V gene. Trimming cost V 1 base and J 9 bases, with 24 bases left between them. This CDR3 comprises 17 residues. CDR3 sequence reads: CASSQGMGGLTKRPQYF. The CDR3 nucleotides are TGTGCCAGCAGCCAAGGGATGGGGGGACTGACTAAGAGACCCCAGTACTTC.

V gene TRBV19 combines with J gene TRBJ1-2; 7 bases are a match to TRBD1. After removal of 5 bases from V and 2 bases from J, the junction contained 8 bases not matched to a gene. Germline V gene data show CDR1 as LNHDA and CDR2 as SQIVND (reference sequence). CDR3 length equals 15 residues. The CDR3 DNA reads as TGTGCCAGTAGTCTGGGAACAGGGGTCAACTATGGCTACACCTTC. It translates to CASSLGTGVNYGYTF.

The chain combines TRBV11-2 with TRBJ2-3; TRBD2 matches at 9 bases. V dropped 2 bases and J dropped 3; count of bases not matched to a gene: 6. Germline CDR1 and CDR2: SGHAT and FQNNGV. The CDR3 length is 16 residues. In DNA, the CDR3 is TGTGCCAGCAGCTTACGGCTAGCGGGGAAAACAGATACGCAGTATTTT. Translated, it gives CASSLRLAGKTDTQYF.

This chain uses TRBV11-1 with TRBJ2-7; tentatively, D is TRBD1 (7 bases). Looked up from germline, CDR1 is SGHAT and CDR2 is FQDESV (reference sequence). V lost 5 bases, J lost 3 bases, and 14 bases lay in between. This CDR3 is built from 14 residues. As DNA, the CDR3 is TGTGCCAGCAGCCCTAGACAGGGAGGCTACGAGCAGTACTTC. Translation gives CASSPRQGGYEQYF.

The chain carries TRBV2 and TRBJ1-5; 7 bases are a match to TRBD1. CDR3 length equals 14 residues. J gave up 2 bases and V 8 bases, and 6 bases lay outside the gene matches. The germline V gene has CDR1 SNHLY and CDR2 FYNNEI. CDR3 coding DNA: TGTGCCAGCCGGACAGGACTCGGCAATCAGCCCCAGCATTTT. Translation gives CASRTGLGNQPQHF. Combining the CDR3 with reference TRBV2 and TRBJ1-5 gives the whole variable domain EPEVTQTPSHQVTQMGQEVILRCVPISNHLYFYWYRQILGQKVEFLVSFYNNEISEKSEIFDDQFSVERPDGSNFTLKIRSTKLEDSAMYFCASRTGLGNQPQHFGDGTRLSIL.

V and J are TRBV25-1 and TRBJ2-1; maybe TRBD2 (6 bases). The CDR3 runs to 16 residues. Trimming removed 2 bases from V and 1 base from J, with 12 bases in between. Germline V CDR1 and CDR2: MGHDK, SYGVNS. The CDR3 region is CASSEKTGESYNEQFF. The CDR3 coding sequence is TGTGCCAGCAGTGAAAAAACGGGGGAGTCCTACAATGAGCAGTTCTTC. Combining the CDR3 with reference TRBV25-1 and TRBJ2-1 gives the whole variable domain EADIYQTPRYLVIGTGKKITLECSQTMGHDKMYWYQQDPGMELHLIHYSYGVNSTEKGDLSSESTVSRIRTEHFPLTLESARPSHTSQYLCASSEKTGESYNEQFFGPGTRLTVL.

V usage is TRBV30 and J usage is TRBJ2-7; weak D call: TRBD1 (6 bases). Germline V lookup: CDR1 GTSNPN, CDR2 SVGIG (reference sequence). This CDR3 is 13 amino acids long. The germline V and J ends were trimmed by 0 bases and 12 bases, with 18 bases remaining between them. The CDR3 sequence: CAWSVSREGGRYF. CDR3 DNA: TGTGCCTGGAGTGTAAGCAGGGAAGGGGGTAGGTACTTC.

The chain joins TRBV19 to TRBJ2-3; no reliable D call. The length of the CDR3 is 15 residues. Germline CDR1 reads LNHDA; CDR2 reads SQIVND (reference sequence). Trimming took off 3 bases at V and 1 base at J, with 11 bases between the two ends. CDR3 region: CASSIYPTRTDTQYF. The CDR3 nucleotides read TGTGCCAGTAGTATTTATCCTACCCGCACAGATACGCAGTATTTT. Looking up the rest from reference TRBV19 and TRBJ2-3 gives the full variable domain: DGGITQSPKYLFRKEGQNVTLSCEQNLNHDAMYWYRQDPGQGLRLIYYSQIVNDFQKGDIAEGYSVSREKKESFPLTVTSAQKNPTAFYLCASSIYPTRTDTQYFGPGTRLTVL.

The chain uses TRBV30 and TRBJ1-1; D is uncertain. Trimming cost V 0 bases and J 1 base, with 18 bases left between them. The CDR3 is made up of 17 amino acids. Germline values: CDR1 GTSNPN, CDR2 SVGIG (reference sequence). The CDR3 region has the DNA TGTGCCTGGAGTGTACCCCTCTACAGAAACTGGAACACTGAAGCTTTCTTT. This encodes CAWSVPLYRNWNTEAFF.

Regarding this clone: A read error may explain this, as a much larger clone is one base away. Within the sample, other DNA sequences also encode this same CDR3. The J gene is TRBJ1-1, the V gene TRBV18, with 7 positions matching TRBD1. The CDR3 runs 17 residues. Germline V gene lookup returns CDR1 KGHSH and CDR2 LQKENI. CDR3 sequence: CASSPVQGVDRNTEAFF. CDR3 sequence (DNA): TGTGCCAGCTCACCAGTTCAAGGGGTGGACAGGAACACTGAAGCTTTCTTC.

The chain joins TRBV7-2 to TRBJ1-1; 7 nucleotides match TRBD1. Trimming at V came to 2 bases and at J to 8 bases, leaving 2 bases not matched to a gene. Looked up from germline, CDR1 is SGHTA and CDR2 is FQGNSA. This CDR3 is built from 12 residues. CDR3 sequence (DNA): TGTGCCAGCAGCTTATTGACAGGGGAAGCTTTCTTT. Its translation: CASSLLTGEAFF.